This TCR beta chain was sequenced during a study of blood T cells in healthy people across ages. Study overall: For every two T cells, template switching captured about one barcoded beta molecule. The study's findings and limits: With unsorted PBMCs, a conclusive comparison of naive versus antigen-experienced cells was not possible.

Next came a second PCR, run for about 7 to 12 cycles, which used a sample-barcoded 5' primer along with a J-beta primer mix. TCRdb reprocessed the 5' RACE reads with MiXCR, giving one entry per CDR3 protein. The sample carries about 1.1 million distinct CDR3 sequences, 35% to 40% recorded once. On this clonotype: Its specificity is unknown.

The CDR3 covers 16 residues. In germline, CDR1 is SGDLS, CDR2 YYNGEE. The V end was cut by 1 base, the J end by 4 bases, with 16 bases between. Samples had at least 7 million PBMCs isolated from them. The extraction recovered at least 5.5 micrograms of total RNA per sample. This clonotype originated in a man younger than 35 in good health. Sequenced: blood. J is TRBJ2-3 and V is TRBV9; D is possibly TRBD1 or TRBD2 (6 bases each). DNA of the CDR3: TGTGCCAGCAGCGTATCCAGACAGGAGCGGGCAGATACGCAGTATTTT. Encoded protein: CASSVSRQERADTQYF.